This T cell receptor (beta chain) was recovered during a study of CD4+ T cells in melanoma. Study-level points and caveats: In melanoma, neoantigen-specific CD4+ T cells reportedly differed in differentiation state. CD8+ T cell, macrophage and B cell function reportedly correlated with neoantigen-specific CD4+ T cells.

Assay: immunoSEQ multiplex PCR; the TCRdb copy retains only in-frame clones and omits some. The sample gives 45,000 or so clones, roughly 89% of which show up once; 12% is in the top ten. A word on this clone: Its antigen is undetermined.

CDR3 length: 17 residues. The V and J ends lost 4 bases and 3 bases, in that order; junction bases with no gene match: 14. In germline, CDR1 is SGHAT, CDR2 FQNNGV. This rearrangement joins TRBV11-2 to TRBJ1-1; 7 nucleotides line up with TRBD1. Sequenced input: peripheral blood. The clonotype originates from a human donor with melanoma. The CDR3 DNA follows: TGTGCCAGCAGCTCGCGACAGGGAGGTCCATGGGACACTGAAGCTTTCTTT. Translating it yields CASSSRQGGPWDTEAFF.